The sequence of this TCR beta chain was determined in a study of T cells after yellow fever vaccination. TCRdb ran MiXCR on the 5' RACE reads and lists one entry per CDR3 protein. The sample consists of about 400,000 distinct CDR3 sequences, around 6.4% of them appearing once. V was trimmed by 4 bases and J by 0 bases, leaving 10 bases between them. Germline CDR1 reads MNHEY; CDR2 reads SMNVEV (reference sequence). The CDR3 loop spans 16 amino acids. The study's findings and limits: A large majority of primary-vaccination clones showed up again after the booster (approximately 96% CD4, around 90% CD8). The presence of abundant clonotypes contaminating from the bulk population was possible in FACS-sorted repertoires. On re-exposure, the response was weaker but peaked faster, at day 5 versus 15.

This clonotype was picked up many times. The antigen is undetermined. The rearrangement joins TRBV27 to TRBJ2-6, with no clear D. This specimen consisted of PBMCs, obtained 5 days after the yellow fever booster vaccination. The TCR originated in a man aged 30 to 39 who received the YFV17D yellow fever vaccine. The CDR3 coding sequence is TGTGCCAGCAGTTACCTACAGAGCTCTGGGGCCAACGTCCTGACTTTC. It encodes CASSYLQSSGANVLTF.